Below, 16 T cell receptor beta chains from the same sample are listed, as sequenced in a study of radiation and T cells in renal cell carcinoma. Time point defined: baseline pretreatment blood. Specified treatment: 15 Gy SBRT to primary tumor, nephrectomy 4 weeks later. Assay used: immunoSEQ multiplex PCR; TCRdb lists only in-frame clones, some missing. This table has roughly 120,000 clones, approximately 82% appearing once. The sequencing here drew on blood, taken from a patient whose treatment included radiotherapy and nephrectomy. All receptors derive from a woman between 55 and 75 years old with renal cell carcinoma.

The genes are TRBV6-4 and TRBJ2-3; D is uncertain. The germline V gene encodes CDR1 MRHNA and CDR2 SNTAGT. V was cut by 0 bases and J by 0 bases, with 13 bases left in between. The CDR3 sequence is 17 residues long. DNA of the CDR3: TGTGCCAGCAGTGACTCGAAACATACCCCTAGCACAGATACGCAGTATTTT. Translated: CASSDSKHTPSTDTQYF.

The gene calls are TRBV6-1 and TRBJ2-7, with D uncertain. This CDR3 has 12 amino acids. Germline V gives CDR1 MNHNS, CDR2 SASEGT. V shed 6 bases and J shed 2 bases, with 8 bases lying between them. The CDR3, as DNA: TGTGCCAGCAGGCTGGTGGCCTACGAGCAGTACTTC. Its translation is CASRLVAYEQYF.

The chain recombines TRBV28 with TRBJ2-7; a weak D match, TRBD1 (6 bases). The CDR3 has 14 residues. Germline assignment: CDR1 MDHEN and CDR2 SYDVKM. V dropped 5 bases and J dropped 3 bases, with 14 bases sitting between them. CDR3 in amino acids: CASSGGHINYEQYF. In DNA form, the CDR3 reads TGTGCCAGCAGTGGGGGCCATATTAACTACGAGCAGTACTTC.

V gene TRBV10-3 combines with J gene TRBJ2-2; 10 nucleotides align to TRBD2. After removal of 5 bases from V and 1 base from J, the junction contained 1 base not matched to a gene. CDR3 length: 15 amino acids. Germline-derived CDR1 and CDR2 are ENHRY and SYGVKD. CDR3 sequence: CAISRLAGNTGELFF. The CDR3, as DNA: TGTGCCATCAGTCGACTAGCGGGGAACACCGGGGAGCTGTTTTTT.

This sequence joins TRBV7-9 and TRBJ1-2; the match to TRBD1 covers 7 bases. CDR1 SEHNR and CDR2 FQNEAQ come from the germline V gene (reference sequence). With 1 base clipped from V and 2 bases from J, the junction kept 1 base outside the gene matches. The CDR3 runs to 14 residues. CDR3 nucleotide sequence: TGTGCCAGCAGCTTAGAGGGACAGAACTATGGCTACACCTTC. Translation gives CASSLEGQNYGYTF.

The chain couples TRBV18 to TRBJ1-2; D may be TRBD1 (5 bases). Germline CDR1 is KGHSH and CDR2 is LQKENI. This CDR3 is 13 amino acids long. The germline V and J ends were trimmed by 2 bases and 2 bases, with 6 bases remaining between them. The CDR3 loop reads CASSPGGNYGYTF. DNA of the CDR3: TGTGCCAGCTCACCAGGGGGGAACTATGGCTACACCTTC. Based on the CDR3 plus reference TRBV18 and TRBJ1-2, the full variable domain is NAGVMQNPRHLVRRRGQEARLRCSPMKGHSHVYWYRQLPEEGLKFMVYLQKENIIDESGMPKERFSAEFPKEGPSILRIQQVVRGDSAAYFCASSPGGNYGYTFGSGTRLTVV.

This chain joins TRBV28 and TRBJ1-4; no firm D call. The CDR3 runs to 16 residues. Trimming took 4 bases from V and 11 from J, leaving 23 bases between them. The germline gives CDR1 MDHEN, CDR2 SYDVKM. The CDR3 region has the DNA TGTGCCAGCAGTTCGTCAAAGGGCCTCGCCCTAGCGAAACTGTTTTTT. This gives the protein CASSSSKGLALAKLFF.

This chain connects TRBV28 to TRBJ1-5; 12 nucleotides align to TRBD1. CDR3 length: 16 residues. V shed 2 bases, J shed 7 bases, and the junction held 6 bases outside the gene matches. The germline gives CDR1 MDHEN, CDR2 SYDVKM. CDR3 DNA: TGTGCCAGCAGTTTAATTGGGACAGGGGGCGCGCAGCCCCAGCATTTT. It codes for CASSLIGTGGAQPQHF.

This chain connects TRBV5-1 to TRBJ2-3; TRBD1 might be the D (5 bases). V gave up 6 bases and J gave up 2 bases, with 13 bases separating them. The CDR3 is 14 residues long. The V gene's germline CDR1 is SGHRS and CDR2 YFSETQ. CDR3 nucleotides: TGCGCCAGCACTTCATGGGGCGACACAGATACGCAGTATTTT. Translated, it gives CASTSWGDTDTQYF.

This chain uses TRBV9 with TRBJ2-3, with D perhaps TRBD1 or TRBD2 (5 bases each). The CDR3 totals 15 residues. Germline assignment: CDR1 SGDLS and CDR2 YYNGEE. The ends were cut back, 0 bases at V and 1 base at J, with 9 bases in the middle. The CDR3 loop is CASSVDRGRTDTQYF. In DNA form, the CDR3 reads TGTGCCAGCAGCGTAGACCGGGGACGCACAGATACGCAGTATTTT.

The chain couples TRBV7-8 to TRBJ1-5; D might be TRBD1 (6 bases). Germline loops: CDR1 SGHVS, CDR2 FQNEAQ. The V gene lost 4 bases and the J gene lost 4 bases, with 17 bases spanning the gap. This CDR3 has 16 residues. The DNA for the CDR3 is TGTGCCAGCAGCTCGTTGCAGGGGCAAATAAATCAGCCCCAGCATTTT. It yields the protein CASSSLQGQINQPQHF.

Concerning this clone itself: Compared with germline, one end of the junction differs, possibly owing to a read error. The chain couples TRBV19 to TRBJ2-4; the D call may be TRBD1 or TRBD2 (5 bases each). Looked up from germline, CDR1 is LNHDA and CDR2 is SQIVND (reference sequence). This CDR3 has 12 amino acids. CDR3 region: CASSPIRGPVRF. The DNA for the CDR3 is TGTGCCAGTAGTCCCATTCGGGGACCGGTCCGCTTC.

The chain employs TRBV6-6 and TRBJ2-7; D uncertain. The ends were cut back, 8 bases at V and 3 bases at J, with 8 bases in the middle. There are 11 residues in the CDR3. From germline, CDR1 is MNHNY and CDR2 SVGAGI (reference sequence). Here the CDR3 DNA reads TGTGCCAGCTCGAGAGACTACGAGCAGTACTTC. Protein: CASSRDYEQYF.

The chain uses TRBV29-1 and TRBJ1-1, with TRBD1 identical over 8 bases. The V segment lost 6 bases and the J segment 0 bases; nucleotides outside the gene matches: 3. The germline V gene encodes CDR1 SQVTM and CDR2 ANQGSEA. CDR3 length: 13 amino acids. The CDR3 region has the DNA TGCAGCGTGAACAGGGGGATGAACACTGAAGCTTTCTTT. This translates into CSVNRGMNTEAFF.

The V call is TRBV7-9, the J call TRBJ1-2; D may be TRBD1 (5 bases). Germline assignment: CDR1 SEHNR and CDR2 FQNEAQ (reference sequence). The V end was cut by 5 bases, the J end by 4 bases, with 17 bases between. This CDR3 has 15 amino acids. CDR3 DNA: TGTGCCAGCAGCCCCGGAGGGGTTCCACTCTATGGCTACACCTTC. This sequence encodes CASSPGGVPLYGYTF.

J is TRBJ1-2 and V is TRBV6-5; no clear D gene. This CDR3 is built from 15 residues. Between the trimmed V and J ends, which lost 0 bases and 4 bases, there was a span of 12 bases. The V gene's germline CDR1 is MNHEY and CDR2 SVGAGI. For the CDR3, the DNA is TGTGCCAGCAGTTACTCGAATCCAGCTACCTATGGCTACACCTTC. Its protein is CASSYSNPATYGYTF.